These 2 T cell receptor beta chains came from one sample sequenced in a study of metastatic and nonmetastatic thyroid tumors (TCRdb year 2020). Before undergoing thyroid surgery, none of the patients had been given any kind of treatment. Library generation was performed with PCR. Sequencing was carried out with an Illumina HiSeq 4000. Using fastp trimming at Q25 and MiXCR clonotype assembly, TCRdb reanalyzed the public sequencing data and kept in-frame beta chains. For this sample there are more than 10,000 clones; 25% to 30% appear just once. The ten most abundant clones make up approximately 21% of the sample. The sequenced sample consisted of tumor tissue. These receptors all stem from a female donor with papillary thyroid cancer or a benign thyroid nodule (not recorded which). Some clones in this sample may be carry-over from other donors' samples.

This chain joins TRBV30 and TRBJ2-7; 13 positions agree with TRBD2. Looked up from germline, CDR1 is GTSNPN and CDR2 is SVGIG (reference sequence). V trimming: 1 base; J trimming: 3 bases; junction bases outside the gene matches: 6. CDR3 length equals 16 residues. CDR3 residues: CAWSATGLAGFYEQYF. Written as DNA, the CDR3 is TGTGCCTGGAGTGCGACGGGACTAGCGGGATTCTACGAGCAGTACTTC.

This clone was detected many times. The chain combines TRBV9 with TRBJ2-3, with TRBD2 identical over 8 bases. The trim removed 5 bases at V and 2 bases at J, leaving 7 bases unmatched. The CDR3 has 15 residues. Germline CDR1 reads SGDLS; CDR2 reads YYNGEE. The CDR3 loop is CASRASGPLTDTQYF. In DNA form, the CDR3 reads TGTGCCAGCAGGGCTAGCGGGCCACTCACAGATACGCAGTATTTT.